The rows below give T cell receptor beta chains drawn from one sample of a study of cytomegalovirus exposure and HLA in healthy donors. The table came from immunoSEQ multiplex PCR; TCRdb's copy has only in-frame clones and leaves some out. This table holds approximately 140,000 clones, about 77% found once. Sequencing input: PBMCs. These receptors came from a female donor in good health and CMV-seronegative. Each CDR3 is given with its conserved first and last residue. The D gene is left open where the match is weak. The listing skips clone size in some rows; elsewhere it reads once, few, many or a size class.

abundance: .; j_gene: TRBJ1-2; d_gene: .; v_gene: TRBV9; CDR3nt: TGTGCCAGCAGCGTAGAGTGGGCAGAAGAAGGCTACACCTTC; CDR3aa: CASSVEWAEEGYTF
abundance: .; j_gene: TRBJ1-5; d_gene: .; v_gene: TRBV29-1; CDR3nt: TGCAGCGCCAGCGGTGGCGCCAATCAGCCCCAGCATTTT; CDR3aa: CSASGGANQPQHF
abundance: .; j_gene: TRBJ1-2; d_gene: .; v_gene: TRBV13; CDR3nt: TGTGCCAGCAGCTCTACAGGGAACTATGGCTACACCTTC; CDR3aa: CASSSTGNYGYTF
abundance: .; j_gene: TRBJ2-3; d_gene: .; v_gene: TRBV2; CDR3nt: TGTGCCAGCACCGTGCGGGCAGATACGCAGTATTTT; CDR3aa: CASTVRADTQYF
abundance: .; j_gene: TRBJ2-5; d_gene: .; v_gene: TRBV19; CDR3nt: TGTGCCAGTAGGATGGGCGGGGTGCAAGAGACCCAGTACTTC; CDR3aa: CASRMGGVQETQYF
abundance: .; j_gene: TRBJ1-1; d_gene: .; v_gene: TRBV12-2; CDR3nt: TGTGCAAGTCGCTTGCAGGGTTTTTGGACTGAAGCTTTCTTT; CDR3aa: CASRLQGFWTEAFF
abundance: .; j_gene: TRBJ1-1; d_gene: .; v_gene: TRBV6-5; CDR3nt: TGTGCCAGCAGAAACCGACAGACTGTTGAAGCTTTCTTT; CDR3aa: CASRNRQTVEAFF
abundance: .; j_gene: TRBJ2-2; d_gene: .; v_gene: TRBV7-2; CDR3nt: TGTGCCAGCAGCTACCTAGCGCGCACCGGGGAGCTGTTTTTT; CDR3aa: CASSYLARTGELFF
abundance: once; j_gene: TRBJ2-4; d_gene: .; v_gene: TRBV4-1; CDR3nt: TGCGCCAGCAGCCAGGTCACTGGACAGAGTTTAGCCAAAAACATTCAGTACTTC; CDR3aa: CASSQVTGQSLAKNIQYF
abundance: .; j_gene: TRBJ2-7; d_gene: .; v_gene: TRBV12-5; CDR3nt: TGTGCTAGTGGTCCACCCACGGGGAACTCCTACGAGCAGTACTTC; CDR3aa: CASGPPTGNSYEQYF
abundance: .; j_gene: TRBJ1-2; d_gene: .; v_gene: TRBV19; CDR3nt: TGTGCCAGTAGTTCCCGACATGTCGGGGGCTATGGCTACACCTTC; CDR3aa: CASSSRHVGGYGYTF
abundance: .; j_gene: TRBJ2-3; d_gene: .; v_gene: TRBV7-9; CDR3nt: TGTGCCAGCAGCTTAGGTGGGGGGTCCTTCGGAGATACGCAGTATTTT; CDR3aa: CASSLGGGSFGDTQYF
abundance: .; j_gene: TRBJ1-5; d_gene: .; v_gene: TRBV19; CDR3nt: TGTGCCAGTAGCCGGGGGGTGGATAGCAATCAGCCCCAGCATTTT; CDR3aa: CASSRGVDSNQPQHF
abundance: .; j_gene: TRBJ2-7; d_gene: .; v_gene: TRBV11-3; CDR3nt: TGTGCCAGCAGCCCTGGGGGCGCAGGGGAGAACGAGCAGTACTTC; CDR3aa: CASSPGGAGENEQYF
abundance: .; j_gene: TRBJ1-5; d_gene: TRBD1; v_gene: TRBV28; CDR3nt: TGTGCCAGCAGGGGACAGGGAGCGTTCCAGCCCCAGCATTTT; CDR3aa: CASRGQGAFQPQHF
abundance: .; j_gene: TRBJ1-2; d_gene: TRBD1; v_gene: TRBV7-9; CDR3nt: TGTGCCAGCAGCCCCGGGACAGTTTATGGCTACACCTTC; CDR3aa: CASSPGTVYGYTF
abundance: .; j_gene: TRBJ1-2; d_gene: .; v_gene: TRBV5-1; CDR3nt: TGCGCCAGCAGCTTGGCGCAGGATTTTTCTCAGTATGGCTACACCTTC; CDR3aa: CASSLAQDFSQYGYTF
abundance: few; j_gene: TRBJ1-4; d_gene: TRBD1; v_gene: TRBV6-5; CDR3nt: TGTGCCATCAGGGGGCTACGGAATGAAAAACTGTTTTTT; CDR3aa: CAIRGLRNEKLFF
abundance: few; j_gene: TRBJ1-5; d_gene: TRBD1; v_gene: TRBV6-5; CDR3nt: TGTGCCACTCGAACAGGGGGCTCCTATCAGCCCCAGCATTTT; CDR3aa: CATRTGGSYQPQHF
abundance: .; j_gene: TRBJ1-1; d_gene: .; v_gene: TRBV2; CDR3nt: TGTGCCAGCAGTGAGGGGTTGGCAGGGTGGTGGGAAGCTTTCTTT; CDR3aa: CASSEGLAGWWEAFF
abundance: once; j_gene: TRBJ2-3; d_gene: TRBD2; v_gene: TRBV11-2; CDR3nt: TGTGCCAGCAGCTTAGGGCGGGGGTGGGATACGCAGTATTTT; CDR3aa: CASSLGRGWDTQYF
abundance: .; j_gene: TRBJ2-7; d_gene: .; v_gene: TRBV7-9; CDR3nt: TGTTCCAGCAGCTTCATCCCGGGGAATAGCCACGAGCAGTACTTC; CDR3aa: CSSSFIPGNSHEQYF
abundance: .; j_gene: TRBJ2-7; d_gene: .; v_gene: TRBV7-3; CDR3nt: TGTGCCAGCAGCTGGGACTCACGCTACGAGCAGTACTTC; CDR3aa: CASSWDSRYEQYF
abundance: few; j_gene: TRBJ2-7; d_gene: .; v_gene: TRBV4-1; CDR3nt: TGCGCCAGCAGCCAAGAGCCGGCCAGGTCCTACGAGCAGTACTTC; CDR3aa: CASSQEPARSYEQYF
abundance: .; j_gene: TRBJ2-7; d_gene: TRBD1; v_gene: TRBV19; CDR3nt: TGTGCCAGTAGTATCGCACGGGACAGCTCCTACGAGCAGTACTTC; CDR3aa: CASSIARDSSYEQYF
abundance: .; j_gene: TRBJ2-7; d_gene: TRBD1; v_gene: TRBV28; CDR3nt: TGTGCCAGCAGTTTTGGCAGGGGGCGGTACGAGCAGTACTTC; CDR3aa: CASSFGRGRYEQYF
abundance: few; j_gene: TRBJ1-5; d_gene: .; v_gene: TRBV6-6; CDR3nt: TGTGCCGCGGAGGAGAGGCGGAGTAGCAATCAGCCCCAGCATTTT; CDR3aa: CAAEERRSSNQPQHF
abundance: .; j_gene: TRBJ2-1; d_gene: .; v_gene: TRBV27; CDR3nt: TGTGCCAGCAGTTTCACCAGATACAATGAGCAGTTCTTC; CDR3aa: CASSFTRYNEQFF
abundance: .; j_gene: TRBJ2-5; d_gene: TRBD2; v_gene: TRBV19; CDR3nt: TGTGCCAGTAGTGGACTAGCGGGGGGCGGGACCCAGTACTTC; CDR3aa: CASSGLAGGGTQYF
abundance: few; j_gene: TRBJ1-5; d_gene: .; v_gene: TRBV7-9; CDR3nt: TGTGCCAGCAGCTTAGGGTCCCAGGGCGGTAGCAATCAGCCCCAGCATTTT; CDR3aa: CASSLGSQGGSNQPQHF
abundance: once; j_gene: TRBJ1-2; d_gene: TRBD1; v_gene: TRBV27; CDR3nt: TGTGCCAGCAGTGGGACAGGATCAATCTATGGCTACACCTTC; CDR3aa: CASSGTGSIYGYTF
abundance: .; j_gene: TRBJ2-4; d_gene: .; v_gene: TRBV7-9; CDR3nt: TGTGCCAGCAGCTTAGTAACTACGCTAGCCAAAAACATTCAGTACTTC; CDR3aa: CASSLVTTLAKNIQYF
abundance: .; j_gene: TRBJ2-7; d_gene: .; v_gene: TRBV29-1; CDR3nt: TGCAGCGTTACAGGGACCTCCTACGAGCAGTACTTC; CDR3aa: CSVTGTSYEQYF
abundance: .; j_gene: TRBJ1-1; d_gene: .; v_gene: TRBV2; CDR3nt: TGTGCCAGCAGCGCCAACGATGGCAAGAACACTGAAGCTTTCTTT; CDR3aa: CASSANDGKNTEAFF
abundance: .; j_gene: TRBJ1-3; d_gene: .; v_gene: TRBV7-8; CDR3nt: TGTGCCAGCACCACGGGGGGCTCTGGAAACACCATATATTTT; CDR3aa: CASTTGGSGNTIYF
abundance: .; j_gene: TRBJ2-7; d_gene: TRBD1; v_gene: TRBV4-1; CDR3nt: TGCGCCAGCAGCCAAGAAGAGGGGGCGAGAAGCTACGAGCAGTACTTC; CDR3aa: CASSQEEGARSYEQYF
abundance: .; j_gene: TRBJ1-4; d_gene: .; v_gene: TRBV30; CDR3nt: TGTGCCTGGAGTCTAGACAGGACTGGTGAAAAACTGTTTTTT; CDR3aa: CAWSLDRTGEKLFF
abundance: .; j_gene: TRBJ2-1; d_gene: TRBD1; v_gene: TRBV5-6; CDR3nt: TGTGCCAGCAGCTATACAGGGGGCGATCACAATGAGCAGTTCTTC; CDR3aa: CASSYTGGDHNEQFF
abundance: .; j_gene: TRBJ1-2; d_gene: .; v_gene: TRBV7-9; CDR3nt: TGTGCCAGCAGCGGGCAGCAGTTCTATGGCTACACCTTC; CDR3aa: CASSGQQFYGYTF
abundance: .; j_gene: TRBJ2-5; d_gene: .; v_gene: TRBV30; CDR3nt: TGTGCCTGGAAGGTCGGGGAGACCCAGTACTTC; CDR3aa: CAWKVGETQYF
abundance: .; j_gene: TRBJ1-2; d_gene: .; v_gene: TRBV29-1; CDR3nt: TGCAGCGTTCCCCTACCTAACTATGGCTACACCTTC; CDR3aa: CSVPLPNYGYTF
abundance: once; j_gene: TRBJ2-5; d_gene: .; v_gene: TRBV30; CDR3nt: TGTGCCTGGAGTGGGGTGACGGGAGAGACCCAGTACTTC; CDR3aa: CAWSGVTGETQYF
abundance: .; j_gene: TRBJ1-2; d_gene: TRBD1; v_gene: TRBV28; CDR3nt: TGTGCCAGCAGTTTATCGGCCAAGGGGGCTCTTGGCTACACCTTC; CDR3aa: CASSLSAKGALGYTF
abundance: few; j_gene: TRBJ2-2; d_gene: .; v_gene: TRBV5-1; CDR3nt: TGCGCCAGCAGCATTGCCAGGGAGAACACCGGGGAGCTGTTTTTT; CDR3aa: CASSIARENTGELFF
abundance: few; j_gene: TRBJ2-7; d_gene: TRBD2; v_gene: TRBV28; CDR3nt: TGTGCCAGCAGTTTCGGGCTGGGACTATACGAGCAGTACTTC; CDR3aa: CASSFGLGLYEQYF
abundance: .; j_gene: TRBJ1-5; d_gene: .; v_gene: TRBV21-1; CDR3nt: TGTGCCAGCATCACAGGGTTCTATAGCAATCAGCCCCAGCATTTT; CDR3aa: CASITGFYSNQPQHF
abundance: .; j_gene: TRBJ1-2; d_gene: TRBD1; v_gene: TRBV6-4; CDR3nt: TGTGCCAGCAGTGATCCAGACAGGGGCCCTAACTATGGCTACACCTTC; CDR3aa: CASSDPDRGPNYGYTF
abundance: .; j_gene: TRBJ2-3; d_gene: TRBD1; v_gene: TRBV28; CDR3nt: TGTGCCAGCAGTTCGGGACAGCTAAGGGGAGATACGCAGTATTTT; CDR3aa: CASSSGQLRGDTQYF
abundance: .; j_gene: TRBJ2-7; d_gene: .; v_gene: TRBV10-3; CDR3nt: TGTGCCATCAGTGAAATAGGGGGGAGGGGGTCCTCCTACGAGCAGTACTTC; CDR3aa: CAISEIGGRGSSYEQYF
abundance: .; j_gene: TRBJ2-3; d_gene: .; v_gene: TRBV4-2; CDR3nt: TGTGCCAGCAGCCAAGATCAGGGCACAGATACGCAGTATTTT; CDR3aa: CASSQDQGTDTQYF
abundance: few; j_gene: TRBJ2-2; d_gene: .; v_gene: TRBV19; CDR3nt: TGTGCCAGTAGTATACCGAGACCGGGGATCGTGGAGCTGTTTTTT; CDR3aa: CASSIPRPGIVELFF
abundance: .; j_gene: TRBJ2-1; d_gene: TRBD2; v_gene: TRBV7-9; CDR3nt: TGTGCCAGCAGCTTCCGGGAGGGGAATGAGCAGTTCTTC; CDR3aa: CASSFREGNEQFF
abundance: .; j_gene: TRBJ2-1; d_gene: .; v_gene: TRBV27; CDR3nt: TGTGCCAGCAGTTTCGGGAACAATGAGCAGTTCTTC; CDR3aa: CASSFGNNEQFF
abundance: .; j_gene: TRBJ2-5; d_gene: .; v_gene: TRBV6-6; CDR3nt: TGTGCCAGCAGCATCGCGCAGGGTAGGCAAGAGACCCAGTACTTC; CDR3aa: CASSIAQGRQETQYF